This T cell receptor beta chain was sequenced in a study of T cell changes during pregnancy in multiple sclerosis. The V gene lost 4 bases and the J gene lost 1 base, with 8 bases spanning the gap. The CDR3 has 14 residues. The V gene's germline CDR1 is SGHDT and CDR2 YYEEEE. Here immunoSEQ multiplex PCR was the method, and the copy in TCRdb shows in-frame clones only, minus some. Of nearly 50,000 clones in the sample, 90% to 95% were seen once. This sequence joins TRBV5-6 and TRBJ2-2; D perhaps matches TRBD2 (7 bases). The TCR was taken from a female donor with multiple sclerosis, enrolled in a pregnancy study. The sequencing here drew on CD4+ T cells from peripheral blood mononuclear cells, taken in the first trimester of pregnancy. CDR3 nucleotide sequence: TGTGCCAGCAGCAGGGGGGGGAACACCGGGGAGCTGTTTTTT. It translates to CASSRGGNTGELFF.